This record concerns one T cell receptor beta chain sequence. The CDR3 is made up of 11 amino acids. CDR1 is MGHDK and CDR2 is SYGVNS in the germline V gene. V was shortened by 5 bases and J by 7 bases, with 9 bases between the two germline ends. The libraries were made with immunoSEQ v3. Sequenced by immunoSEQ multiplex PCR; TCRdb stores in-frame clones only, minus some. In the table there are roughly 20,000 clones, about 80% of which are singletons. The record originates from a study of TIL therapy for anti-PD-1-resistant metastatic lung cancer. Regarding time point: pre-treatment sample, taken before nivolumab and TIL therapy.

The receptor was isolated from a person aged 25-85 years with non-small cell lung cancer. The specimen was blood, collected at baseline. The chain couples TRBV25-1 to TRBJ2-7; D gene uncertain. The CDR3 reads CASSSIGEQYF. CDR3 bases: TGTGCCAGCAGTTCCATCGGGGAGCAGTACTTC.